These 26 T cell receptor beta chains share one sample of origin, sequenced in a study of identical twins. TCRdb called the 5' RACE reads again in MiXCR, with one record for every CDR3 protein. The sample includes about 720,000 distinct CDR3 sequences, 8.5% to 9.5% seen only once; the top ten take roughly 0.9%. The same data also contributed to another study, on yellow fever vaccine responses in identical twins.

Sample: PBMCs. These receptors were taken from a young woman in good health.

Only a few counts were recorded for this clonotype. The rearrangement links TRBV14 to TRBJ2-2; 9 positions agree with TRBD2. The V gene end was trimmed by 2 bases and the J gene end by 1 base; junction bases not matched to a gene: 2. Per the germline V gene, CDR1 is SGHDN and CDR2 is FVKESK. This CDR3 spans 16 amino acids. CDR3 nucleotide sequence: TGTGCCAGCAGCCAACTAGCGGGGAAGAACACCGGGGAGCTGTTTTTT. Protein sequence: CASSQLAGKNTGELFF.

This chain joins TRBV5-1 and TRBJ2-7, with a weak D call TRBD1 (6 bases). This CDR3 contains 13 residues. Germline loops: CDR1 SGHRS, CDR2 YFSETQ. V dropped 6 bases and J dropped 3 bases, with 13 bases sitting between them. Here the CDR3 DNA reads TGCGCCAGCAAAGTGACAGGAGGCTACGAGCAGTACTTC. Protein product: CASKVTGGYEQYF.

This clonotype was seen a few times. The chain has TRBV7-2 and TRBJ2-7, with D possibly called TRBD1 or TRBD2 (5 bases each). Per the germline V gene, CDR1 is SGHTA and CDR2 is FQGNSA. This CDR3 is built from 14 residues. The V gene lost 3 bases and the J gene lost 0 bases, with 9 bases spanning the gap. CDR3 coding DNA: TGTGCCAGCAGCTTGAGGGGCCACTCCTACGAGCAGTACTTC. The encoded protein is CASSLRGHSYEQYF.

The chain uses TRBV27 and TRBJ1-6; no clear D gene. Germline loops: CDR1 MNHEY, CDR2 SMNVEV (reference sequence). V lost 7 bases to trimming and J lost 9 bases, with 16 bases between them. The CDR3 extends over 14 amino acids. The CDR3 coding sequence is TGTGCCAGCACCTTGGGCAACCTTGCTTCACCCCTCCACTTT. It codes for CASTLGNLASPLHF.

This clonotype showed up just a few times. The V and J genes are TRBV7-9 and TRBJ2-7, with 10 positions matching TRBD2. The junction had 7 bases not matched to a gene; V was cut back by 5 bases and J by 0 bases. The CDR3 loop spans 16 amino acids. Per the germline V gene, CDR1 is SEHNR and CDR2 is FQNEAQ (reference sequence). CDR3 in amino acids: CASSPVLAGSSYEQYF. CDR3 coding DNA: TGTGCCAGCAGCCCCGTACTAGCGGGATCCTCCTACGAGCAGTACTTC.

This chain uses TRBV4-3 with TRBJ2-1, with 13 bases aligning to TRBD2. Germline-derived CDR1 and CDR2 are LGHNA and YSLEER. Trimming at V came to 1 base and at J to 3 bases, leaving 3 bases not matched to a gene. The CDR3 contains 17 residues. The CDR3 bases are TGCGCCAGCAGCCAAGGGACTAGCGGGAGTTACTACAATGAGCAGTTCTTC. As protein: CASSQGTSGSYYNEQFF.

There are a few counts of this clonotype. The rearrangement links TRBV5-1 to TRBJ2-1; 8 bases map to TRBD1. Per germline, CDR1 SGHRS and CDR2 YFSETQ. This CDR3 is built from 18 residues. The ends lost 7 bases at V and 4 bases at J; junction bases unmatched: 19. The CDR3 sequence: CASYPPQAGTGGYNEQFF. As DNA, the CDR3 is TGCGCCAGCTACCCCCCCCAAGCCGGGACAGGTGGTTACAATGAGCAGTTCTTC.

The sample holds a few counts of this clonotype. The genes are TRBV20-1 and TRBJ1-2; D not certain. Germline-derived CDR1 and CDR2 are DFQATT and SNEGSKA (reference sequence). V was cut by 2 bases and J by 2 bases, with 9 bases left in between. There are 13 residues in the CDR3. The CDR3 loop is CSARRDRNYGYTF. The CDR3 DNA is TGCAGTGCTAGAAGGGATCGGAACTATGGCTACACCTTC.

This clonotype was detected many times. The gene calls are TRBV2 and TRBJ2-2; unclear D gene. Germline CDR1 reads SNHLY; CDR2 reads FYNNEI. Trimming cost V 0 bases and J 6 bases, with 5 bases left between them. This CDR3 comprises 13 residues. CDR3 in DNA: TGTGCCAGCAGTGAAGCACGGGCCGGGGAGCTGTTTTTT. This translates into CASSEARAGELFF.

The chain is built from TRBV20-1 and TRBJ2-3, with 9 bases fitting TRBD2. CDR3 size: 15 residues. V shed 4 bases, J shed 4 bases, and the junction held 9 bases outside the gene matches. CDR1 is DFQATT, CDR2 SNEGSKA, per germline (reference sequence). As DNA, the CDR3 is TGCAGTGCTATAGGTCTAGCGGGACGGGCAGATACGCAGTATTTT. This codes for CSAIGLAGRADTQYF.

This clonotype has a handful of counts. The chain joins TRBV30 to TRBJ2-1; 10 bases match TRBD2. CDR3 size: 15 residues. The junction had 9 bases not matched to a gene; V was cut back by 2 bases and J by 8 bases. CDR1 is GTSNPN and CDR2 is SVGIG in the germline V gene (reference sequence). CDR3 region: CAWSHGASGSDEQFF. CDR3 nucleotides: TGTGCCTGGAGTCACGGGGCTAGCGGGAGCGATGAGCAGTTCTTC.

In this sample, this clonotype turned up many times. The chain recombines TRBV12-3 or TRBV12-4 with TRBJ1-1; D ambiguous. V dropped 3 bases and J dropped 1 base, with 9 bases sitting between them. The CDR3 extends over 14 amino acids. The CDR3 nucleotides are TGTGCCAGCAGTTTCTCCTGGGGGAACACTGAAGCTTTCTTT. This encodes CASSFSWGNTEAFF.

This clonotype came up a few times. The chain employs TRBV11-2 and TRBJ2-3; 9 nucleotides match TRBD2. The J segment lost 2 bases and the V segment lost 1 base, leaving 7 bases of the junction unmatched. This CDR3 is built from 17 residues. CDR1 SGHAT and CDR2 FQNNGV come from the germline V gene. CDR3 amino acids: CASSLVKLAGDTDTQYF. CDR3 bases: TGTGCCAGCAGCTTAGTCAAACTAGCGGGTGACACAGATACGCAGTATTTT. The entire variable domain, with the rest obtained from reference TRBV11-2 and TRBJ2-3, is as follows: EAGVAQSPRYKIIEKRQSVAFWCNPISGHATLYWYQQILGQGPKLLIQFQNNGVVDDSQLPKDRFSAERLKGVDSTLKIQPAKLEDSAVYLCASSLVKLAGDTDTQYFGPGTRLTVL.

V and J are TRBV6-1 and TRBJ2-7; TRBD1 agrees at 12 bases. Trimming at V came to 4 bases and at J to 6 bases, leaving 4 bases not matched to a gene. Germline assignment: CDR1 MNHNS and CDR2 SASEGT. This CDR3 contains 14 residues. The CDR3 reads CASSAGTGGGEQYF. CDR3 bases: TGTGCCAGCAGTGCCGGGACAGGGGGCGGCGAGCAGTACTTC.

This clonotype came up a few times. The gene calls are TRBV19 and TRBJ2-2; 10 bases map to TRBD2. Per germline, CDR1 LNHDA and CDR2 SQIVND (reference sequence). This CDR3 spans 15 amino acids. Trimming removed 3 bases from V and 6 bases from J; junction bases left unmatched: 4. The CDR3 DNA is TGTGCCAGTAGTATCCTAGCGGGAGTCTCCGGGGAGCTGTTTTTT. This translates into CASSILAGVSGELFF. The whole variable domain, filled in from reference TRBV19 and TRBJ2-2, reads DGGITQSPKYLFRKEGQNVTLSCEQNLNHDAMYWYRQDPGQGLRLIYYSQIVNDFQKGDIAEGYSVSREKKESFPLTVTSAQKNPTAFYLCASSILAGVSGELFFGEGSRLTVL.

The table lists this clonotype with a few counts. This CDR3 is CASSPPAVGYEQYF. For the CDR3, the DNA is TGTGCCAGCAGCCCACCAGCGGTTGGCTACGAGCAGTACTTC. The chain uses TRBV7-2 and TRBJ2-7, with a possible D match to TRBD2 (5 bases). This CDR3 has 14 residues. Germline lookup yields CDR1 SGHTA and CDR2 FQGNSA. Trimming pared 5 bases from V and 3 bases from J, leaving 14 bases between.

This clonotype came up a few times. The V and J genes are TRBV12-3 or TRBV12-4 and TRBJ2-3, with D uncertain. V was trimmed by 2 bases and J by 2 bases, leaving 5 bases between them. CDR3 length: 13 amino acids. The CDR3, as DNA: TGTGCCAGCAGTTTAATGGTCACAGATACGCAGTATTTT. Its translation is CASSLMVTDTQYF.

The V gene is TRBV15, the J gene TRBJ2-3, with D uncertain. V was shortened by 2 bases and J by 4 bases, with 10 bases between the two germline ends. The CDR3 runs to 14 residues. In germline, CDR1 is LNHNV, CDR2 YYDKDF (reference sequence). The CDR3 DNA is TGTGCCACCAGCAGATCAACGCTTCCAGATACGCAGTATTTT. Its protein product is CATSRSTLPDTQYF. Based on the CDR3 plus reference TRBV15 and TRBJ2-3, the full variable domain is DAMVIQNPRYQVTQFGKPVTLSCSQTLNHNVMYWYQQKSSQAPKLLFHYYDKDFNNEADTPDNFQSRRPNTSFCFLDIRSPGLGDTAMYLCATSRSTLPDTQYFGPGTRLTVL.

This clonotype was counted only a few times. The CDR3 DNA reads TGTGCCAGCAGTGTTATAGGGGGGAACTCTGGAAACACCATATATTTT. Residues: CASSVIGGNSGNTIYF. The V gene is TRBV2, the J gene TRBJ1-3; possible D gene TRBD1, 6 bases. The germline V gene has CDR1 SNHLY and CDR2 FYNNEI. The CDR3 spans 16 residues. V was trimmed by 4 bases and J by 0 bases, leaving 13 bases between them.

Only a few counts were recorded for this clonotype. The chain combines TRBV5-1 with TRBJ2-1; TRBD2 is a possible D gene (6 bases). V lost 4 bases, J lost 0 bases, and 23 bases lay in between. CDR1 is SGHRS and CDR2 is YFSETQ in the germline V gene. The CDR3 has 19 amino acids. The CDR3 spells CASSLRLGVSPSSYNEQFF. Here the CDR3 DNA reads TGCGCCAGCAGCCTCCGACTAGGAGTTAGCCCGAGCTCCTACAATGAGCAGTTCTTC.

Ten or more counts support this clonotype. This chain links TRBV4-3 with TRBJ2-7, with 8 bases fitting TRBD1. V trimming: 1 base; J trimming: 0 bases; junction bases outside the gene matches: 8. CDR3 length: 17 residues. CDR1 is LGHNA, CDR2 YSLEER, per germline. The CDR3 is CASSQAGPDRASYEQYF. The CDR3 DNA reads as TGCGCCAGCAGCCAAGCGGGACCGGACAGGGCCTCCTACGAGCAGTACTTC.

V usage is TRBV28 and J usage is TRBJ2-1, with 7 bases matching TRBD1. The CDR3 consists of 16 residues. Germline V gene sequence: CDR1 MDHEN, CDR2 SYDVKM. Germline trimming cut 5 bases from V and 7 bases from J; bases unmatched to any gene: 14. CDR3 DNA: TGTGCCAGCAGTGTCATTGGCGCAGGGGGTCGAAATGAGCAGTTCTTC. This encodes CASSVIGAGGRNEQFF.

V is TRBV3-1 and J is TRBJ2-7; 8 bases are shared with TRBD2. Germline loops: CDR1 LGHDT, CDR2 YNNKEL (reference sequence). CDR3 length: 15 amino acids. The junction had 7 bases not matched to a gene; V was cut back by 4 bases and J by 2 bases. The CDR3 DNA reads as TGTGCCAGCAGCCCGCGACTAGCGATAGCCTACGAGCAGTACTTC. This translates into CASSPRLAIAYEQYF.

CDR3 sequence reads: CASSPDRGVTGELFF. CDR3 in DNA: TGTGCCAGCAGCCCTGACAGGGGTGTCACCGGGGAGCTGTTTTTT. The rearrangement joins TRBV12-3 or TRBV12-4 to TRBJ2-2, with 8 nucleotides matching TRBD1. J was trimmed by 4 bases and V by 6 bases; bases with no gene match: 7. CDR3 length: 15 residues.

This clonotype was observed at least ten times. This rearrangement joins TRBV6-1 to TRBJ1-2; possibly TRBD1 for D (6 bases). Germline V gives CDR1 MNHNS, CDR2 SASEGT. With 6 bases removed from V and 1 base from J, the gap between germline ends came to 18 bases. This CDR3 is built from 16 residues. The CDR3 sequence is CASSLGGQPSNYGYTF. The CDR3 bases are TGTGCCAGCAGCCTCGGCGGACAGCCGAGTAACTATGGCTACACCTTC.

This clonotype has a handful of counts. This chain connects TRBV3-1 to TRBJ2-7, with TRBD2 matching 13 bases. Germline V gene sequence: CDR1 LGHDT, CDR2 YNNKEL (reference sequence). J lost 5 bases, V lost 2 bases, and 6 bases had no gene match. The CDR3 is 16 amino acids. For the CDR3, the DNA is TGTGCCAGCAGCCAACTTACTAGCGGGGGGGCCCACGAGCAGTACTTC. This gives the protein CASSQLTSGGAHEQYF.